These 32 T cell receptor beta chains were all obtained from the same sample, sequenced in a study of post-analysis software for immune sequencing data. For these TCRs, the target antigens are not known. Findings of the study overall: Patients had higher frequencies than controls of five or six TRBV segments, including TRBV5-6, TRBV5-1 and TRBV20-1.

The authors incorporated unique molecular identifiers into the TCR beta cDNA libraries. TCRdb recomputed calls from the PCR reads with MiXCR, one row per CDR3 protein. The sample has about 200,000 distinct CDR3 sequences, 29% seen once. Sequencing input: blood. The receptors originated from a girl aged 2-17 years with multiple sclerosis.

Concerning this clonotype: Being one base from a much bigger clone, this may be a read error. The chain recombines TRBV12-3 or TRBV12-4 with TRBJ2-3; weak D call: TRBD2 (6 bases). This CDR3 is built from 15 residues. The CDR3 DNA follows: TGTGCCAGCAGTTTCTACGGGGGAAACACAGATGCGCAGTATTTT. Its protein is CASSFYGGNTDAQYF.

J is TRBJ1-5 and V is TRBV28; 10 bases map to TRBD1. The CDR3 runs to 15 residues. From germline, CDR1 is MDHEN and CDR2 SYDVKM. The V and J ends lost 8 bases and 1 base, in that order; junction bases with no gene match: 5. This CDR3 is CASERQGASNQPQHF. CDR3 coding DNA: TGTGCCAGCGAAAGACAGGGGGCCAGCAATCAGCCCCAGCATTTT.

There are many counts of this clonotype. V is TRBV20-1 and J is TRBJ2-7; 9 bases match TRBD1. The germline V gene encodes CDR1 DFQATT and CDR2 SNEGSKA (reference sequence). The trim removed 6 bases at V and 5 bases at J, leaving 5 bases unmatched. This CDR3 spans 12 amino acids. In DNA form, the CDR3 reads TGCAGTGCCGAGGACAGGGGACACGAGCAGTACTTC. Translating gives CSAEDRGHEQYF.

In its sample, this clonotype was seen many times. The chain carries TRBV28 and TRBJ2-6; D uncertain. This CDR3 region has 15 residues. Germline CDR1 is MDHEN and CDR2 is SYDVKM. The V gene lost 3 bases and the J gene lost 0 bases, with 6 bases spanning the gap. CDR3 sequence: CASSFEHSGANVLTF. The CDR3 DNA is TGTGCCAGCAGTTTTGAGCACTCTGGGGCCAACGTCCTGACTTTC.

Remarks on this clonotype: A much more abundant neighbour one base away suggests this may be a read error. The chain is built from TRBV10-3 and TRBJ2-7; a possible D gene is TRBD1 (5 bases). The CDR3 totals 14 residues. CDR1 and CDR2 (germline): ENHRY, SYGVKD. The DNA of the CDR3 is TGTGCCATCAGTGAGTCGGCAGGGTCGGACGAGCGGTACTTC. It encodes CAISESAGSDERYF.

The V gene is TRBV20-1, the J gene TRBJ2-7; D gene unclear. Trimming left V 3 bases short and J 6 bases short, with 9 bases between. Germline V gives CDR1 DFQATT, CDR2 SNEGSKA (reference sequence). This CDR3 is built from 11 residues. The CDR3 DNA reads TGCAGTGCTAGCTGGGGAACCGAGCAGTACTTC. Its translation is CSASWGTEQYF.

CDR3 loop: CASRRTGGEEKLFF. Here the CDR3 DNA reads TGTGCCAGCAGAAGGACAGGGGGTGAAGAAAAACTGTTTTTT. The chain combines TRBV6-1 with TRBJ1-4, with TRBD1 matching over 10 bases. This CDR3 contains 14 residues. Unmatched junction bases numbered 6, after V lost 6 bases and J lost 8 bases. The germline CDR1 and CDR2 sequences are MNHNS and SASEGT.

This clonotype has more than one count but fewer than ten. A much bigger clone sits one base away, suggesting this may be a read error. The V gene is TRBV29-1, the J gene TRBJ2-7; weak D call: TRBD2 (6 bases). Germline loops: CDR1 SQVTM, CDR2 ANQGSEA. With 5 bases removed from V and 3 bases from J, the gap between germline ends came to 17 bases. The CDR3 consists of 14 residues. The CDR3: CSVLREESGYEQYF. The CDR3 DNA is TGCAGCGTTCTAAGGGAGGAGTCGGGCTACGAGCAGTACTTC.

There are a few counts of this clonotype. The chain joins TRBV13 to TRBJ2-6; D is perhaps TRBD1 (6 bases). CDR3 length equals 19 residues. Germline assignment: CDR1 PRHDT and CDR2 FYEKMQ (reference sequence). V was shortened by 7 bases and J by 1 base, with 23 bases between the two germline ends. The DNA of the CDR3 is TGTGCCAGCAAGATCTCCCCTTTCAGGGGACGGTCTGGGGCCAACGTCCTGACTTTC. It translates to CASKISPFRGRSGANVLTF. The entire variable domain, with the rest obtained from reference TRBV13 and TRBJ2-6, is as follows: AAGVIQSPRHLIKEKRETATLKCYPIPRHDTVYWYQQGPGQDPQFLISFYEKMQSDKGSIPDRFSAQQFSDYHSELNMSSLELGDSALYFCASKISPFRGRSGANVLTFGAGSRLTVL.

Worth noting for this clonotype: A single base separates this from a much larger clone, so it may be a read error. J is TRBJ2-3 and V is TRBV12-3 or TRBV12-4; 12 positions match TRBD2. V trimming: 5 bases; J trimming: 4 bases; junction bases outside the gene matches: 7. CDR3 length equals 16 residues. CDR3: CASSPTSGGSADTQYF. CDR3 in DNA: TGTGCCAGCAGTCCGACTAGCGGGGGAAGTGCAGATACGCAGTATTTT.

This rearrangement joins TRBV4-2 to TRBJ2-1; 7 bases align to TRBD2. V shed 3 bases, J shed 1 base, and the junction held 6 bases outside the gene matches. Germline CDR1 LGHNA, CDR2 YNFKEQ. This CDR3 contains 16 residues. Here the CDR3 DNA reads TGTGCCAGCAGCCAGAGCGGGGTAGGATCCTACAATGAGCAGTTCTTC. As protein: CASSQSGVGSYNEQFF.

J is TRBJ2-7 and V is TRBV7-9; tentatively, D is TRBD1 (5 bases). V was trimmed by 1 base and J by 2 bases, leaving 9 bases between them. This CDR3 spans 14 amino acids. Looked up from germline, CDR1 is SEHNR and CDR2 is FQNEAQ (reference sequence). Written as DNA, the CDR3 is TGTGCCAGCAGCTTAGAGGCGACAGCCTACGAGCAGTACTTC. It specifies CASSLEATAYEQYF.

V usage is TRBV4-1 and J usage is TRBJ2-1; the D is unclear. This CDR3 has 14 residues. V lost 0 bases to trimming and J lost 8 bases, with 11 bases between them. Germline values: CDR1 MGHRA, CDR2 YSYEKL. CDR3 loop: CASSQEASRDEQFF. DNA for the CDR3: TGCGCCAGCAGCCAAGAGGCTAGTCGGGATGAGCAGTTCTTC.

J is TRBJ2-3 and V is TRBV18; 9 nucleotides match TRBD1. The germline V gene has CDR1 KGHSH and CDR2 LQKENI. CDR3 length: 13 amino acids. V shed 7 bases and J 4 bases; nucleotides not matched to a gene: 3. The CDR3 is CASLDRGADTQYF. CDR3 bases: TGTGCCAGCTTGGACAGGGGCGCAGATACGCAGTATTTT. Together with reference TRBV18 and TRBJ2-3, the CDR3 gives the full variable domain: NAGVMQNPRHLVRRRGQEARLRCSPMKGHSHVYWYRQLPEEGLKFMVYLQKENIIDESGMPKERFSAEFPKEGPSILRIQQVVRGDSAAYFCASLDRGADTQYFGPGTRLTVL.

Details on this clonotype: A much larger clone is a single base away; this may be a read error. J is TRBJ2-1 and V is TRBV6-5, with D possibly matching TRBD2 (7 bases). This CDR3 has 14 residues. V lost 4 bases and J lost 2, with 9 bases in between. Germline CDR1 and CDR2: MNHEY and SVGAGI. The CDR3 protein is CASSWGGPYNEQFF. CDR3 sequence (DNA): TGTGCCAGCAGTTGGGGGGGCCCCTACAATGAGCAGTTCTTC.

Many counts were recorded for this clonotype. In nucleotides, the CDR3 is TGCAGTGCCCAGGGACTAGCGGGAGTGGAGCAGTACTTC. It is translated as CSAQGLAGVEQYF. The chain recombines TRBV20-1 with TRBJ2-7; 14 bases are shared with TRBD2. Germline CDR1 is DFQATT and CDR2 is SNEGSKA (reference sequence). Germline trimming cut 6 bases from V and 7 bases from J; bases unmatched to any gene: 5. This CDR3 region has 13 residues.

This clonotype was counted at least ten times. V is TRBV15 and J is TRBJ2-7; 10 bases agree with TRBD2. Losses at the gene ends were 0 bases for V and 6 bases for J; bases not matched to a gene: 8. From germline, CDR1 is LNHNV and CDR2 YYDKDF (reference sequence). The CDR3 extends over 16 amino acids. This CDR3 is CATSRERLAGAGEQYF. DNA of the CDR3: TGTGCCACCAGCAGAGAAAGGCTAGCGGGAGCGGGCGAGCAGTACTTC. The whole variable domain, filled in from reference TRBV15 and TRBJ2-7, reads DAMVIQNPRYQVTQFGKPVTLSCSQTLNHNVMYWYQQKSSQAPKLLFHYYDKDFNNEADTPDNFQSRRPNTSFCFLDIRSPGLGDTAMYLCATSRERLAGAGEQYFGPGTRLTVT.

In the case of this clonotype: A read error may account for a junction end that differs from germline. The chain joins TRBV5-1 to TRBJ2-5; D unclear. The CDR3 extends over 15 amino acids. Germline V gene sequence: CDR1 SGHRS, CDR2 YFSETQ. The CDR3 nucleotides read TGCGCCAGCAACTTGGCCCTCCGACGAAGGGAGACCCAGTACTTC. This gives the protein CASNLALRRRETQYF.

This clonotype showed up just a few times. The chain has TRBV20-1 and TRBJ1-1; no clear D. Trimming cost V 3 bases and J 1 base, with 3 bases left between them. The CDR3 runs to 11 residues. Germline-derived CDR1 and CDR2 are DFQATT and SNEGSKA (reference sequence). The CDR3 region has the DNA TGCAGTGCTAGGGGGAACACTGAAGCTTTCTTT. This translates into CSARGNTEAFF.

The rearrangement links TRBV30 to TRBJ2-7, with D unresolved. V shed 3 bases and J shed 1 base, with 4 bases lying between them. Looked up from germline, CDR1 is GTSNPN and CDR2 is SVGIG (reference sequence). The CDR3 is 11 amino acids. Here the CDR3 reads CAWRGSYEQYF. CDR3 DNA sequence: TGTGCCTGGAGGGGTTCCTACGAGCAGTACTTC.

V usage is TRBV20-1 and J usage is TRBJ1-1, with D hard to call. Germline values: CDR1 DFQATT, CDR2 SNEGSKA (reference sequence). Trimming removed 0 bases at V and 3 bases at J, with 8 bases between. CDR3 length equals 13 residues. The CDR3 reads CSARDVGDTEAFF. The CDR3 nucleotides are TGCAGTGCTAGAGATGTGGGAGACACTGAAGCTTTCTTT.

V gene TRBV12-3 or TRBV12-4 combines with J gene TRBJ1-4; possibly TRBD1 for D (5 bases). V lost 4 bases and J 7 bases, leaving 13 bases between the germline ends. The CDR3 length is 14 residues. The chain's CDR3 is CASSSGGSGEKLFF. The DNA for the CDR3 is TGTGCCAGCAGTTCCGGGGGGTCTGGTGAAAAACTGTTTTTT.

This clonotype was detected a few times. V usage is TRBV6-5 and J usage is TRBJ1-5, with D unclear. The CDR3 is 13 amino acids. V was trimmed by 2 bases and J by 4 bases, leaving 6 bases between them. Germline CDR1 and CDR2: MNHEY and SVGAGI. The CDR3 loop is CASSYTQNQPQHF. CDR3 sequence (DNA): TGTGCCAGCAGTTACACCCAGAATCAGCCCCAGCATTTT.

Concerning this clonotype itself: A much larger clone differs by one base, so this may be a read error. This chain links TRBV20-1 with TRBJ2-3; 9 bases are a match to TRBD2. From germline, CDR1 is DFQATT and CDR2 SNEGSKA (reference sequence). V shed 1 base and J 8 bases; nucleotides not matched to a gene: 13. The CDR3 covers 16 residues. As DNA, the CDR3 is TGCAGTGCTAGAGGAGGAGCTAGCGGGACTATGGGTACGCAGTATTTT. As protein: CSARGGASGTMGTQYF.

This clonotype was found a few times. The chain uses TRBV19 and TRBJ2-1; 8 bases line up with TRBD1. This CDR3 contains 17 residues. Germline CDR1 LNHDA, CDR2 SQIVND (reference sequence). V was pared by 3 bases and J by 5 bases, with 12 bases of the junction left unmatched. CDR3 nucleotides: TGTGCCAGTAGTATCCCAGGGGGCCGATTTTTTCACAATGAGCAGTTCTTC. Amino acids: CASSIPGGRFFHNEQFF.

The table lists this clonotype with a few counts. As DNA, the CDR3 is TGTGCCAGCAGTTTCCCGGACAGGGCAGAGACCCAGTACTTC. This sequence encodes CASSFPDRAETQYF. V is TRBV12-3 or TRBV12-4 and J is TRBJ2-5, with 8 bases identical to TRBD1. The CDR3 loop spans 14 amino acids. J was trimmed by 4 bases and V by 3 bases; bases with no gene match: 4.

This clonotype occurred a few times. An end of the junction does not agree with germline; a read error may underlie this. This chain connects TRBV18 to TRBJ1-2, with no clear D. CDR1 and CDR2 (germline): KGHSH, LQKENI. This CDR3 has 15 residues. The CDR3 sequence is CASSQQKEGHYGYTF. The CDR3 nucleotides read TGTGCCAGCTCACAACAAAAAGAGGGTCACTATGGTTACACCTTC.

The V call is TRBV28, the J call TRBJ2-7; D is tentatively TRBD1 or TRBD2 (6 bases each). Trimming took 3 bases from V and 5 from J, leaving 17 bases between them. Germline V gene lookup returns CDR1 MDHEN and CDR2 SYDVKM. The CDR3 consists of 15 residues. CDR3 sequence (DNA): TGTGCCAGCAGTTTCAGGGGACTGGCCCCCGACGAGCAGTACTTC. This translates into CASSFRGLAPDEQYF. The full variable domain, its missing parts supplied by reference TRBV28 and TRBJ2-7, is DVKVTQSSRYLVKRTGEKVFLECVQDMDHENMFWYRQDPGLGLRLIYFSYDVKMKEKGDIPEGYSVSREKKERFSLILESASTNQTSMYLCASSFRGLAPDEQYFGPGTRLTVT.

This clonotype was found many times. J is TRBJ2-3 and V is TRBV6-1, with 8 positions matching TRBD1. The CDR3 is made up of 14 amino acids. Germline CDR1 is MNHNS and CDR2 is SASEGT. Losses at the gene ends were 4 bases for V and 5 bases for J; bases not matched to a gene: 5. The CDR3 DNA follows: TGTGCCAGCAGTGGCGGACAGGGCAAAGATACGCAGTATTTT. This encodes CASSGGQGKDTQYF.

This sequence joins TRBV6-5 and TRBJ2-7; D may correspond to TRBD1 or TRBD2 (5 bases each). V lost 6 bases and J 3 bases, leaving 18 bases between the germline ends. CDR1 MNHEY and CDR2 SVGAGI come from the germline V gene. The CDR3 is 15 amino acids. CDR3 in amino acids: CASSPGASRRYEQYF. The CDR3 bases are TGTGCCAGCAGCCCTGGGGCTAGCCGCCGCTACGAGCAGTACTTC.

Ten or more counts support this clonotype. The chain uses TRBV12-3 or TRBV12-4 and TRBJ2-1; a weak D match, TRBD1 (6 bases). V lost 3 bases and J lost 1, with 10 bases in between. The CDR3 is 15 amino acids. CDR3 protein: CASSFDRHSYNEQFF. The CDR3 DNA reads TGTGCCAGCAGTTTCGACAGGCATTCCTACAATGAGCAGTTCTTC.

CDR3 residues: CASSVGQGMATNEKLFF. For the CDR3, the DNA is TGCGCCAGCAGCGTAGGACAGGGGATGGCAACTAATGAAAAACTGTTTTTT. The rearrangement links TRBV5-1 to TRBJ1-4, with TRBD1 matching 9 bases. The CDR3 contains 17 residues. CDR1 is SGHRS and CDR2 is YFSETQ in the germline V gene. With V trimmed by 4 bases and J by 0 bases, 7 bases remained unmatched.